Listed here is a single T cell receptor beta chain. Its antigen is undetermined. TCRdb called the RT-PCR reads again in MiXCR, with one record for every CDR3 protein. The sample carries roughly 570,000 distinct CDR3 sequences, over 10% recorded once. This sample is drawn from a study of response to subunit inactivated influenza vaccine. CDR3 length equals 15 residues. Trimming stripped 7 bases from V and 2 bases from J, with 17 bases between. General study findings and limits: There was a suggestion from the authors that each seasonal influenza vaccination recruits few new T cells.

This TCR was recovered from a man in his fifties who received an inactivated influenza vaccine. The specimen was PBMCs from blood, collected 40 to 50 days after vaccination. This chain connects TRBV12-3 or TRBV12-4 to TRBJ2-5; D is unresolved. The DNA of the CDR3 is TGTGCCAGCAATCTTACTCGTGGCAGTCAAGAGACCCAGTACTTC. Encoded protein: CASNLTRGSQETQYF.